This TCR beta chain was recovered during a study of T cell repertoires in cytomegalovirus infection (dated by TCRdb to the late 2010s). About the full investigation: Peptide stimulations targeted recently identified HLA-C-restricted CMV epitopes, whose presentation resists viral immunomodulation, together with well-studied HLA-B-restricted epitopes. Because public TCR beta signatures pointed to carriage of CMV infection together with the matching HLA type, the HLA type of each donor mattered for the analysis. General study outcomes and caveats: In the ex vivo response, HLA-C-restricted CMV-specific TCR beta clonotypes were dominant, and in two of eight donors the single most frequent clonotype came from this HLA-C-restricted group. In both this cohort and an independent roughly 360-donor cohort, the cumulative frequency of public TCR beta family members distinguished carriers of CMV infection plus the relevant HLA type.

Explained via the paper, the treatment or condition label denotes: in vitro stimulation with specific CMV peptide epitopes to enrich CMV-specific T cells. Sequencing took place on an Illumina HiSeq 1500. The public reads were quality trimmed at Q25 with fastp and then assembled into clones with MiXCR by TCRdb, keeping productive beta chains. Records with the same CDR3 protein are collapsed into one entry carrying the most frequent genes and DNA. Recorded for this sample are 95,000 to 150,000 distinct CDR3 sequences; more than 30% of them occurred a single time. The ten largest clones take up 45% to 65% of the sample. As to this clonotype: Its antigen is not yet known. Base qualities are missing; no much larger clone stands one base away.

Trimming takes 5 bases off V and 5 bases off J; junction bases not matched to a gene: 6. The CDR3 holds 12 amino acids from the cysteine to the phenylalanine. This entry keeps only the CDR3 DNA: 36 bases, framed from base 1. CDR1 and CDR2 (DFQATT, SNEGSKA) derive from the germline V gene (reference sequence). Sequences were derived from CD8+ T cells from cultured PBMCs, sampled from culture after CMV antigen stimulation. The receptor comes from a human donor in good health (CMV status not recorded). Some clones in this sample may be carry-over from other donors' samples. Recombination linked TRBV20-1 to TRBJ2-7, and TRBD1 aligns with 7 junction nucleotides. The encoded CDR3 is CSASQGDDEQYF. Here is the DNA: TGCAGTGCTTCCCAGGGGGACGACGAGCAGTACTTC.